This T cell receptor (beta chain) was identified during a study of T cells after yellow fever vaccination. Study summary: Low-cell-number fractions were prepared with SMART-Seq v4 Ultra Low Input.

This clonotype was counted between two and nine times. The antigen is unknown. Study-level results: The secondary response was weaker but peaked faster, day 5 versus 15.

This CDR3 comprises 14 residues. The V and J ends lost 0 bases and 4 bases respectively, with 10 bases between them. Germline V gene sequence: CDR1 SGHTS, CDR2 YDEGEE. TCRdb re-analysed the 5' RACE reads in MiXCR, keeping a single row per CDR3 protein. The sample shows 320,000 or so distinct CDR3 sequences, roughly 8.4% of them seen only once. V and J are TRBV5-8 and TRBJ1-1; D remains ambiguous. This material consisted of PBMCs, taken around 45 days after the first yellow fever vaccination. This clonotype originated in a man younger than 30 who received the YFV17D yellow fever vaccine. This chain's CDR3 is CASSLGAVVTEAFF. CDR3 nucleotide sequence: TGTGCCAGCAGCTTGGGAGCAGTGGTCACTGAAGCTTTCTTT.